This T cell receptor (beta chain) was sequenced for a study of kidney transplant recipient with SARS-CoV-2 infection. This clonotype showed up many times. Germline V gene sequence: CDR1 MNHEY, CDR2 SVGEGT. V dropped 4 bases and J dropped 5 bases, with 11 bases sitting between them. This CDR3 has 13 residues. TCRdb reanalysed the reads using MiXCR and keeps one entry per CDR3 protein. Of fewer than 250,000 distinct CDR3 sequences listed, roughly 26% were seen once; the top ten hold around 7.8%. The clonotype comes from a young adult male patient who had COVID-19 and was a kidney transplant recipient. A subset of T cells may come from the graft donor. The sequences come from a blood sample, collected at baseline and on roughly day 120 from a kidney transplant recipient. The rearrangement links TRBV6-2 or TRBV6-3 to TRBJ1-2, with no clear D. The CDR3 spells CASSLDVWYGYTF. DNA of the CDR3: TGTGCCAGCAGTTTAGATGTTTGGTATGGCTACACCTTC.